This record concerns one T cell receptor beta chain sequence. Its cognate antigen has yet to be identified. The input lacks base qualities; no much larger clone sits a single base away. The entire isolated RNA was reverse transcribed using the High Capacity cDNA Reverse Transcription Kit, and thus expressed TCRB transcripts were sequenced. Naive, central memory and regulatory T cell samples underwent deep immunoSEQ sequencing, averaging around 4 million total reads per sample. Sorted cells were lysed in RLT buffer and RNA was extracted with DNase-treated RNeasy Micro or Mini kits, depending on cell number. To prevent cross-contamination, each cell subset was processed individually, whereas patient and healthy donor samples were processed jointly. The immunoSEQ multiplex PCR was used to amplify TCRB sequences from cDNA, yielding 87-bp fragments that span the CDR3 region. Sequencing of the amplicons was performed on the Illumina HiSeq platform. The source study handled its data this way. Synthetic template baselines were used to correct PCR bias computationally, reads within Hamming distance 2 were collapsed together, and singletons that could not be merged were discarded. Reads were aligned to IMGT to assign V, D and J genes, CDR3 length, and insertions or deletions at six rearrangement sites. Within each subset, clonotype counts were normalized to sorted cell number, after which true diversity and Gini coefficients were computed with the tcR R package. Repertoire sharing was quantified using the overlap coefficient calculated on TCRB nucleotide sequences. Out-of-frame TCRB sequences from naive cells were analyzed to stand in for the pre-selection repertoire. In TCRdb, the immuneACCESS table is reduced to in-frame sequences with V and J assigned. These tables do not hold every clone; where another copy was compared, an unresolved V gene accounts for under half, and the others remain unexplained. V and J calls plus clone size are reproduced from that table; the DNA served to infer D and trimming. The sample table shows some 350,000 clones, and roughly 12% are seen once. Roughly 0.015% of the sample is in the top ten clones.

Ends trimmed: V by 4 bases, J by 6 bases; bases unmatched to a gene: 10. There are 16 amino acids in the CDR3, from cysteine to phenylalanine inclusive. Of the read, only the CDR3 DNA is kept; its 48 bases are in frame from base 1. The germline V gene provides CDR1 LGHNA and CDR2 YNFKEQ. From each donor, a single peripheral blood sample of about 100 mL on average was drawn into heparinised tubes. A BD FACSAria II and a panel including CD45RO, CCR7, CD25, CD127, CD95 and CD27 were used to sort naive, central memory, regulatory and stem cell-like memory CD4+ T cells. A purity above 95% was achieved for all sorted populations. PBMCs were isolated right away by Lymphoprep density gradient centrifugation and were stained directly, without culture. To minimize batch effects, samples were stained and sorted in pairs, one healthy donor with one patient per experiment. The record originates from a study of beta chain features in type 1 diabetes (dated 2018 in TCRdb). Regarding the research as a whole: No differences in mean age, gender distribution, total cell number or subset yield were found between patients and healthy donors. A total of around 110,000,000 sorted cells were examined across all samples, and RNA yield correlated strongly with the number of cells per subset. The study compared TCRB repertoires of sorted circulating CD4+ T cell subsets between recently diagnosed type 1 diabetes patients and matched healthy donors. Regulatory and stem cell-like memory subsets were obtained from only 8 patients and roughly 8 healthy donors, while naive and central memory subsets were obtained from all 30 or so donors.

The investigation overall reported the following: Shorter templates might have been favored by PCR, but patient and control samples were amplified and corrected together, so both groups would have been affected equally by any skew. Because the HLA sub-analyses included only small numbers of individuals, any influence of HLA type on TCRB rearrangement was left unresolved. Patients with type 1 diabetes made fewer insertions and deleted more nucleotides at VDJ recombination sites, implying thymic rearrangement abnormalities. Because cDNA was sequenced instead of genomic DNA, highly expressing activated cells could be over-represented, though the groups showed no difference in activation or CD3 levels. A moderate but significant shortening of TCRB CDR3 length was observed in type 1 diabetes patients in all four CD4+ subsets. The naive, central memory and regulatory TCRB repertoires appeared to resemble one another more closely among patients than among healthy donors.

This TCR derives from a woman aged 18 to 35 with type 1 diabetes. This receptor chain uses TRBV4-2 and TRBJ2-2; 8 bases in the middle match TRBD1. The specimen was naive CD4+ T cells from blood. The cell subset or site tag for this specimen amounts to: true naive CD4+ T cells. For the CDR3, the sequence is CASSPPPGQGAGELFF. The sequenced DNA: TGTGCCAGCAGCCCTCCCCCCGGACAGGGCGCCGGGGAGCTGTTTTTT.